The following is a TCR beta chain sequence with its context. Its target is not known. These data belong to a study of OX40 agonist ivuxolimab in advanced cancers. Study as a whole: Patients were dosed intravenously with ivuxolimab at 0.01 to 10 mg/kg every 2 weeks. Patients undergoing dose escalation presented with hepatocellular carcinoma, melanoma, renal cell or head and neck cancer.

J gave up 5 bases and V 5 bases, and 6 bases lay outside the gene matches. CDR3 length: 15 amino acids. Germline loops: CDR1 KGHSH, CDR2 LQKENI. The table came from immunoSEQ multiplex PCR; TCRdb's copy has only in-frame clones and leaves some out. This table holds tens of thousands of clones, approximately 90% found once. Regarding the study as a whole: At doses 0.1 to 3.0 mg/kg, CD4+ and CD8+ clones expanded.

The source of this sequence is an adult with an advanced solid tumor such as melanoma, head and neck, liver or kidney cancer. The genes are TRBV18 and TRBJ2-2; TRBD1 agrees at 9 bases. This material consisted of CD4+ or CD8+ T cells sorted from blood, taken in a trial of the OX40 agonist ivuxolimab. Written as DNA, the CDR3 is TGTGCCAGCTCAAGGGACAGGGTGATTACCGGGGAGCTGTTTTTT. Its translation: CASSRDRVITGELFF. Filled out from reference TRBV18 and TRBJ2-2, the complete variable domain reads NAGVMQNPRHLVRRRGQEARLRCSPMKGHSHVYWYRQLPEEGLKFMVYLQKENIIDESGMPKERFSAEFPKEGPSILRIQQVVRGDSAAYFCASSRDRVITGELFFGEGSRLTVL.